One sample yielded the 10 T cell receptor beta chains listed below, sequenced in a study of blood T cell repertoires in COVID-19. The assay was immunoSEQ multiplex PCR, and TCRdb's table has in-frame clones only and misses some. The sample lists some 220,000 clones, almost 85% occurring once. The material sequenced was peripheral blood. The source of these receptors is a woman in her 70s with COVID-19, enrolled during active disease.

This rearrangement joins TRBV7-8 to TRBJ1-2, with D hard to call. Germline values: CDR1 SGHVS, CDR2 FQNEAQ. The CDR3 length is 12 residues. The V gene lost 5 bases and the J gene lost 8 bases, with 12 bases spanning the gap. The CDR3 is CASSPGAVGYTF. The CDR3 nucleotides are TGTGCCAGCAGCCCGGGTGCAGTAGGCTACACCTTC.

The chain employs TRBV15 and TRBJ2-3; 16 bases match TRBD2. This CDR3 comprises 18 residues. V lost 0 bases and J lost 5; bases outside the gene matches: 5. Per germline, CDR1 LNHNV and CDR2 YYDKDF (reference sequence). CDR3: CATSRDLGLAGGGDTQYF. CDR3 nucleotides: TGTGCCACCAGCAGAGATCTGGGACTAGCGGGAGGGGGAGATACGCAGTATTTT.

The chain recombines TRBV12-3 or TRBV12-4 with TRBJ1-2, with 8 positions matching TRBD1. The CDR3 has 13 residues. The V segment lost 7 bases and the J segment 4 bases; nucleotides outside the gene matches: 5. CDR3 DNA sequence: TGTGCCAGCACCGACAGGGGAGGCTATGGCTACACCTTC. Amino acid sequence: CASTDRGGYGYTF.

The gene calls are TRBV29-1 and TRBJ2-3, with D maybe TRBD2 (5 bases). This CDR3 is built from 14 residues. The germline V gene encodes CDR1 SQVTM and CDR2 ANQGSEA. Deletions cut 5 bases from V and 5 bases from J, with 17 bases between. CDR3 sequence (DNA): TGCAGCGTTCTGACTCTGCGGGTTGGAGATACGCAGTATTTT. It codes for CSVLTLRVGDTQYF.

The chain has TRBV10-3 and TRBJ1-1, with D perhaps TRBD1 (5 bases). V was clipped by 9 bases and J by 0 bases, with 11 bases between them. The CDR3 totals 13 residues. Germline V gene sequence: CDR1 ENHRY, CDR2 SYGVKD. This CDR3 reads CAIEDRLNTEAFF. The CDR3 coding sequence is TGTGCCATTGAAGACAGATTGAACACTGAAGCTTTCTTT.

The CDR3 region has the DNA TGTGCCTGGAGGTTAAGGGGGCGAGAGACCCAGTACTTC. The encoded protein is CAWRLRGRETQYF. The V and J genes are TRBV30 and TRBJ2-5, with 7 bases identical to TRBD1. V lost 3 bases to trimming and J lost 4 bases; unmatched junction nucleotides: 5. The CDR3 is 13 residues long. Germline V gene lookup returns CDR1 GTSNPN and CDR2 SVGIG (reference sequence).

This chain joins TRBV7-2 and TRBJ1-1; D perhaps matches TRBD1 (5 bases). In germline, CDR1 is SGHTA, CDR2 FQGNSA. The CDR3 covers 13 residues. Trimming removed 7 bases at V and 5 bases at J, with 14 bases between. CDR3 loop: CASKQTEETEAFF. The CDR3 nucleotides are TGTGCCAGCAAACAGACAGAGGAGACTGAAGCTTTCTTT.

This chain joins TRBV5-6 and TRBJ2-1, with a possible D match to TRBD2 (6 bases). CDR3 length equals 17 residues. Germline V gene sequence: CDR1 SGHDT, CDR2 YYEEEE. V dropped 0 bases and J dropped 6 bases, with 19 bases sitting between them. Here the CDR3 reads CASSLDGAGFPFNEQFF. As DNA, the CDR3 is TGTGCCAGCAGCTTGGATGGAGCGGGTTTCCCCTTCAATGAGCAGTTCTTC.

As regards this clone: The junction shows a germline mismatch at one end, possibly a read error. The V call is TRBV5-1, the J call TRBJ1-5; D remains unclear. This CDR3 has 15 residues. Per the germline V gene, CDR1 is SGHRS and CDR2 is YFSETQ. The CDR3 nucleotides read TGCGCCAGCCGCTTGGACGGTAGAACGAATCAGCCCCAGCATTTT. It is translated as CASRLDGRTNQPQHF.

The chain links TRBV3-1 (or the pseudogene TRBV3-2) to TRBJ1-2; tentatively, D is TRBD1 (6 bases). The germline V gene encodes CDR1 LGHDT and CDR2 YNNKEL (reference sequence). V was trimmed by 0 bases and J by 10 bases, leaving 15 bases between them. The CDR3 totals 14 residues. This CDR3 reads CASSQDARGGVYTF. CDR3 DNA: TGTGCCAGCAGCCAAGACGCCCGGGGGGGCGTCTACACCTTC.